This T cell receptor (beta chain) was found in a study of T-cell memory formation after mild COVID-19. Across the study: Clustering of TCRs was largely donor specific.

TCRdb processed the 5' RACE reads anew with MiXCR; each CDR3 protein has one entry. The sample consists of some 97,000 distinct CDR3 sequences, 11% of them appearing once. This clonotype appeared a few times. With 4 bases removed from V and 5 bases from J, the gap between germline ends came to 22 bases. The CDR3 is 16 residues long. From germline, CDR1 is SGDLS and CDR2 YYNGEE. The V call is TRBV9, the J call TRBJ2-7, with no clear D. The TCR was taken from a man aged 18 to 30 who had mild COVID-19 (a few samples of this study predate the infection). Cell type and time point are not known. Sequenced: PBMCs or a T cell subset sorted from them (not recorded which). The CDR3 region has the DNA TGTGCCAGCAGCCCCGTGTGGGGTCTGGTTTGGGACGAGCAGTACTTC. Translated: CASSPVWGLVWDEQYF. Drawing the rest from reference TRBV9 and TRBJ2-7, the complete variable domain is DSGVTQTPKHLITATGQRVTLRCSPRSGDLSVYWYQQSLDQGLQFLIQYYNGEERAKGNILERFSAQQFPDLHSELNLSSLELGDSALYFCASSPVWGLVWDEQYFGPGTRLTVT.